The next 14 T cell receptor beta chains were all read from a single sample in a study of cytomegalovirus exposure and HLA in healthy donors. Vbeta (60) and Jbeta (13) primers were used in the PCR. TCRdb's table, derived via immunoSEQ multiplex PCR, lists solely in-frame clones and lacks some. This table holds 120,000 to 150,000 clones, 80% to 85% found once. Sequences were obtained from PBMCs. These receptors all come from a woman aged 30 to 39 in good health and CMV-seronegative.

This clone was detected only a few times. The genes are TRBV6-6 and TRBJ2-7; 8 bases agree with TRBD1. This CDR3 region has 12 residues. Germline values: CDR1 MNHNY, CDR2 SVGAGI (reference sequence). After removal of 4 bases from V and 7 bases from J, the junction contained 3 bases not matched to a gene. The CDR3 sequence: CASSWTGIEQYF. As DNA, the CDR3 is TGTGCCAGCAGTTGGACAGGGATTGAGCAGTACTTC.

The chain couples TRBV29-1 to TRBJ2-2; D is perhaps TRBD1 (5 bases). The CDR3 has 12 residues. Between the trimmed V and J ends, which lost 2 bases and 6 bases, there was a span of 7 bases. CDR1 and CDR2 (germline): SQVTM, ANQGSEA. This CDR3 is CSVEPGSGELFF. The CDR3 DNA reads TGCAGCGTTGAACCAGGGTCCGGGGAGCTGTTTTTT.

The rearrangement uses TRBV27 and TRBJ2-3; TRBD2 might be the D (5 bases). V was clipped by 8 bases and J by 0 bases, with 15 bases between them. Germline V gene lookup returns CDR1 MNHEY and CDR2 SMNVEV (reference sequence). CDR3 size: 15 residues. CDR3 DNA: TGTGCCAGCGCGACTCGGGGTCGGAGCACAGATACGCAGTATTTT. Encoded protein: CASATRGRSTDTQYF.

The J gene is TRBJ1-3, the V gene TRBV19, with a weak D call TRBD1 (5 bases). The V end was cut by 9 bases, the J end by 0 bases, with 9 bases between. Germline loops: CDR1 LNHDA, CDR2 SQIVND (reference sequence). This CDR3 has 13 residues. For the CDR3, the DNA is TGTGCCAGCAGGGTTAGCTCTGGAAACACCATATATTTT. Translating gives CASRVSSGNTIYF.

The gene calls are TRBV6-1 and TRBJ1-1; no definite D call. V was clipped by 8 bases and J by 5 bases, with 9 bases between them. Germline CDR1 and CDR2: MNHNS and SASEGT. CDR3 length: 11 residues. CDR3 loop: CASGQTTEAFF. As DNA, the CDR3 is TGTGCCAGCGGGCAGACGACTGAAGCTTTCTTT.

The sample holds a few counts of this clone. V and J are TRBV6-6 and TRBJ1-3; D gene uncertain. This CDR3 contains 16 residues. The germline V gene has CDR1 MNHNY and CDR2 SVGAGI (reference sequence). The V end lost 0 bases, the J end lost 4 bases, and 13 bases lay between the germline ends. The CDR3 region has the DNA TGTGCCAGCAGTTACTCTAGACGGGGTATGGGAAACACCATATATTTT. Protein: CASSYSRRGMGNTIYF.

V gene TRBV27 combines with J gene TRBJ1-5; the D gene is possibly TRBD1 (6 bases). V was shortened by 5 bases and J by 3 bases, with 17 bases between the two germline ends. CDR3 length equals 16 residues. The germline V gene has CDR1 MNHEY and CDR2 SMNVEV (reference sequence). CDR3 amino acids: CASSLVYRAPNQPQHF. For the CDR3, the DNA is TGTGCCAGCAGTCTAGTATACAGGGCCCCCAATCAGCCCCAGCATTTT.

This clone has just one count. The CDR3 DNA follows: TGTGCCAGCAGCAAAGAGTCTTTTCGGGGACAGGAAAACACCGGGGAGCTGTTTTTT. Its protein is CASSKESFRGQENTGELFF. The chain carries TRBV21-1 and TRBJ2-2; the D segment call TRBD1 is taken from the table without a DNA check. TRBV21-1 is a pseudogene locus. The CDR3 runs to 19 residues.

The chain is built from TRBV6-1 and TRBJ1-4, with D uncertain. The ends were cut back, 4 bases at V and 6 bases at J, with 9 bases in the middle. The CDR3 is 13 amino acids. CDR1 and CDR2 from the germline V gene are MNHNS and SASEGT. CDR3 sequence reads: CASSADKYEKLFF. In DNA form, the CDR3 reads TGTGCCAGCAGTGCCGACAAGTATGAAAAACTGTTTTTT.

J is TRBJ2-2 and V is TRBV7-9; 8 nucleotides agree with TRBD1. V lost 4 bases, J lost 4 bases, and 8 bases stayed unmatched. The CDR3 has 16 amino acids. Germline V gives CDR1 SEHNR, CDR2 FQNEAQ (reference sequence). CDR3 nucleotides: TGTGCCAGCAGCTCGAACGGACAGGGTCGCACCGGGGAGCTGTTTTTT. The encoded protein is CASSSNGQGRTGELFF.

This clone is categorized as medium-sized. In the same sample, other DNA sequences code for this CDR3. The CDR3 region has the DNA TGTGCCAGCAGCTTGACGACAGGGGGAAACACTGAAGCTTTCTTT. Translation gives CASSLTTGGNTEAFF. V is TRBV7-3 and J is TRBJ1-1, with 9 positions matching TRBD1. The CDR3 has 15 amino acids. Germline CDR1 and CDR2: SGHTA and FQGTGA. V was clipped by 3 bases and J by 2 bases; unmatched bases: 4.

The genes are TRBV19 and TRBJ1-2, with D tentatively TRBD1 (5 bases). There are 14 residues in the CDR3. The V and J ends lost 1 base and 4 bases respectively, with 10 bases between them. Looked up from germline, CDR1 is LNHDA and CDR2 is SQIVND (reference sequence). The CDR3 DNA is TGTGCCAGTAGTATAGCGCGGGGGAGCTATGGCTACACCTTC. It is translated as CASSIARGSYGYTF.

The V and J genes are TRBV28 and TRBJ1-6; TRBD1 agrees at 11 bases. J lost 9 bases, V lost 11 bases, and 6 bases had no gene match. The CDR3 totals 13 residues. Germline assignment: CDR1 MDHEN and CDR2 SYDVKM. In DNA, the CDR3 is TGTGCCCTCGGGACAGGGGGTCGTTCACCCCTCCACTTT. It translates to CALGTGGRSPLHF.

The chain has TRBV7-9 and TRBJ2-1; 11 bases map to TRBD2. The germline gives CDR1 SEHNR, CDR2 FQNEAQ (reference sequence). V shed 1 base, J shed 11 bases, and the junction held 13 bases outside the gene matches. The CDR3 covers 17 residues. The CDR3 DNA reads TGTGCCAGCAGCTTAGTCGGTAGCGGGAGGGATACAATGAAGCAGTTCTTC. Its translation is CASSLVGSGRDTMKQFF. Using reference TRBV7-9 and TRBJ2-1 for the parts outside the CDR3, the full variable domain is DTGVSQNPRHKITKRGQNVTFRCDPISEHNRLYWYRQTLGQGPEFLTYFQNEAQLEKSRLLSDRFSAERPKGSFSTLEIQRTEQGDSAMYLCASSLVGSGRDTMKQFFGPGTRLTVL.